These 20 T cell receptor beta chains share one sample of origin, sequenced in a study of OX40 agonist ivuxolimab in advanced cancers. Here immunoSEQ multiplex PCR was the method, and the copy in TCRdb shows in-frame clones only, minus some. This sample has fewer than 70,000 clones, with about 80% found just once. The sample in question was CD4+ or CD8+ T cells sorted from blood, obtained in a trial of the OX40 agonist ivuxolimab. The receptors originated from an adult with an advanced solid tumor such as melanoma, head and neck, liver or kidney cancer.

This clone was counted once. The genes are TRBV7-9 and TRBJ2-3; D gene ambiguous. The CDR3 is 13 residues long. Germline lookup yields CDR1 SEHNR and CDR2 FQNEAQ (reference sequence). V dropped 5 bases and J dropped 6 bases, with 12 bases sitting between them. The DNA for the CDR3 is TGTGCCAGCAGCCCTGTCTATAAGGATACGCAGTATTTT. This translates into CASSPVYKDTQYF.

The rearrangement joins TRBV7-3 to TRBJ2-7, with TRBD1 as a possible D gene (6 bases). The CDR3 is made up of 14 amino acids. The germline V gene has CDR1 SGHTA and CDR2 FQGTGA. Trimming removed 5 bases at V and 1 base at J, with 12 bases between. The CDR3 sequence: CASSPQGQSYEQYF. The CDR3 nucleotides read TGTGCCAGCAGCCCTCAAGGACAGTCCTACGAGCAGTACTTC.

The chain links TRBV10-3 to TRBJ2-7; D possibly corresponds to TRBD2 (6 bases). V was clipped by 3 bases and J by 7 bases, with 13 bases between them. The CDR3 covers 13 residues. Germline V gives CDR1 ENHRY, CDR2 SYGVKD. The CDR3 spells CAISDLRDEEQYF. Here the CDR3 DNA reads TGTGCCATCAGTGATCTGCGGGATGAAGAGCAGTACTTC.

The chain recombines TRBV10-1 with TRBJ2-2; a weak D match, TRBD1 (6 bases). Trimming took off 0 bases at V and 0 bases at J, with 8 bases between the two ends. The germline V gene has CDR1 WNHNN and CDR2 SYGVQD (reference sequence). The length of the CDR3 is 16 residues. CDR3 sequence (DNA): TGCGCCAGCAGTGAGTCCGGGACAACGAACACCGGGGAGCTGTTTTTT. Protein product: CASSESGTTNTGELFF.

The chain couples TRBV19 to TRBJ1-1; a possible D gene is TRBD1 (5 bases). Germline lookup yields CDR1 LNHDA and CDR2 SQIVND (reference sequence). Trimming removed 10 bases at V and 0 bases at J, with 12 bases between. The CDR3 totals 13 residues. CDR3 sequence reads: CATQGEMNTEAFF. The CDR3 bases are TGTGCCACCCAGGGAGAAATGAACACTGAAGCTTTCTTT.

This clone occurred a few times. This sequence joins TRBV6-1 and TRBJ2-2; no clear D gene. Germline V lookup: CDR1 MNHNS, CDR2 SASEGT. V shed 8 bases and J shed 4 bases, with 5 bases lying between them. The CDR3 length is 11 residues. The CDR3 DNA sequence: TGTGCCAGCGGAATCACCGGGGAGCTGTTTTTT. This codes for CASGITGELFF.

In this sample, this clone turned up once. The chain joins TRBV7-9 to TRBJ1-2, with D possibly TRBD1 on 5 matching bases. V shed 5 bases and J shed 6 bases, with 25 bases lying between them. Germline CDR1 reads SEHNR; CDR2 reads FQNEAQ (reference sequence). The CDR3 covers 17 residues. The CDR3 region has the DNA TGTGCCAGCAGCAAACAAGGACTCGGGGGTACCGGTCATGGCTACACCTTC. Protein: CASSKQGLGGTGHGYTF.

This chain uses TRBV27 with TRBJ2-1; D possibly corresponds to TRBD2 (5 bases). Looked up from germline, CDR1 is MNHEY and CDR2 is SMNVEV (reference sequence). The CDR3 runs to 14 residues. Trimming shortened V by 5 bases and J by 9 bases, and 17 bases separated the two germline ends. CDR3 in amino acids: CASSLSPGRGEQFF. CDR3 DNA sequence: TGTGCCAGCAGTCTCTCTCCGGGGAGAGGTGAGCAGTTCTTC.

The CDR3 sequence: CASSYSGTGLPMNTEAFF. The CDR3 coding sequence is TGTGCCAGCAGTTATTCCGGGACAGGCCTCCCCATGAACACTGAAGCTTTCTTT. The chain has TRBV5-5 and TRBJ1-1, with 8 bases aligning to TRBD1. The CDR3 runs to 18 residues. Germline V lookup: CDR1 SGHKS, CDR2 YYEKEE (reference sequence). The V and J ends lost 5 bases and 0 bases, in that order; junction bases with no gene match: 15.

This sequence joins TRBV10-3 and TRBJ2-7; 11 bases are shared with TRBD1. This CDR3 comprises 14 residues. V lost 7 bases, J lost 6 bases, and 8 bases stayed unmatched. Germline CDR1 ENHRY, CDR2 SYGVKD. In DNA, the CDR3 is TGTGCCATCAATTCCGGGACAGGGGGATCCGAGCAGTACTTC. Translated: CAINSGTGGSEQYF.

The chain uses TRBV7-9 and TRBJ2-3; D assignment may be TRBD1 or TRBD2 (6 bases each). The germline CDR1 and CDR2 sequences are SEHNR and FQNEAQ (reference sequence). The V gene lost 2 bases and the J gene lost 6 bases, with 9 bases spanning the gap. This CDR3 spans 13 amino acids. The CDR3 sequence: CASSLSGADTQYF. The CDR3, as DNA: TGTGCCAGCAGCTTATCGGGGGCTGATACGCAGTATTTT.

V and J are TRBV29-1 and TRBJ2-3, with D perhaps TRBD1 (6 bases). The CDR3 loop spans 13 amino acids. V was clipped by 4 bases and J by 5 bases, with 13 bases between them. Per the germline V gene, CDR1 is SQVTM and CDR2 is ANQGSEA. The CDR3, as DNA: TGCAGCGTTGCGTGGGACATTAAAGATACGCAGTATTTT. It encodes CSVAWDIKDTQYF.

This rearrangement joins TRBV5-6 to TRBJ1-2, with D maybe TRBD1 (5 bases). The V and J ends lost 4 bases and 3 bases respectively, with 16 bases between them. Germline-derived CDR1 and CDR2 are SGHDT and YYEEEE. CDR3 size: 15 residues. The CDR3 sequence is CASSAVAGFHYGYTF. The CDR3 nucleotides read TGTGCCAGCAGCGCCGTGGCAGGGTTCCACTATGGCTACACCTTC.

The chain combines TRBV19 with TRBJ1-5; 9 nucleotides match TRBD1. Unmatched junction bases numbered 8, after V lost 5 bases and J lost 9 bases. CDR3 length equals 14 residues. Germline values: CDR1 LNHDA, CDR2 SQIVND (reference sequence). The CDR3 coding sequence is TGTGCCAGTAGTCGGACAGGGGTTTATTGGCCCCAGCATTTT. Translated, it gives CASSRTGVYWPQHF.

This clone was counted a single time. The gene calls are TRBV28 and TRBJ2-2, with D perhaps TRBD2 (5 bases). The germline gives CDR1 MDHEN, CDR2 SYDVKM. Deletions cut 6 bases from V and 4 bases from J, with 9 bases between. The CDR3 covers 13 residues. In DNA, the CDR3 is TGTGCCAGCAGCCATGGACTCACCGGGGAGCTGTTTTTT. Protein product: CASSHGLTGELFF.

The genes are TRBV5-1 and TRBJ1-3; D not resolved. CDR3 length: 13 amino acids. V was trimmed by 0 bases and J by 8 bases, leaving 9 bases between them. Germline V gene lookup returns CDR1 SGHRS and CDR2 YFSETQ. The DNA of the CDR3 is TGCGCCAGCAGCTTGGCCCCCTCAGACACCATATATTTT. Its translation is CASSLAPSDTIYF.

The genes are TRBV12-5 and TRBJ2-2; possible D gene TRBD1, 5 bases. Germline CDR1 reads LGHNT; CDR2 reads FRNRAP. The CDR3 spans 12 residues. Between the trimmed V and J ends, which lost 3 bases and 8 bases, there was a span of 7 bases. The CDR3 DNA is TGTGCTAGTGGTTTAGGGGCAGGGGAGCTGTTTTTT. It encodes CASGLGAGELFF.

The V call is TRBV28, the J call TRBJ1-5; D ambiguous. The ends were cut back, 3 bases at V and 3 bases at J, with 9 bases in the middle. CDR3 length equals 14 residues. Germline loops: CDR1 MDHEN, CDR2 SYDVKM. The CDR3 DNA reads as TGTGCCAGCAGTTTTATGGGGTTCAATCAGCCCCAGCATTTT. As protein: CASSFMGFNQPQHF.

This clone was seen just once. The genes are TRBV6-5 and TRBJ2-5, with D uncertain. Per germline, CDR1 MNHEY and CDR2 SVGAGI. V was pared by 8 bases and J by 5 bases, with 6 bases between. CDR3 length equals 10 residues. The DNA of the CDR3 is TGTGCCAGCGGGCGGGAGACCCAGTACTTC. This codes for CASGRETQYF.

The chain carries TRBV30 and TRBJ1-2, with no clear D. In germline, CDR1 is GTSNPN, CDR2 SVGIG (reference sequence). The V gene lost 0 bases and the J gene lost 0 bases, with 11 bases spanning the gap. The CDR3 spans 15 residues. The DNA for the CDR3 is TGTGCCTGGAGTGTAGGATCAAAAGCTAACTATGGCTACACCTTC. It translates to CAWSVGSKANYGYTF.